This entry lists 23 T cell receptor beta chains sequenced from one sample in a study of OX40 agonist ivuxolimab in advanced cancers. Method: immunoSEQ multiplex PCR; TCRdb's copy keeps in-frame clones and lacks some. The sample has around 43,000 clones; about nine tenths are singletons. This material consisted of CD4+ or CD8+ T cells sorted from blood, taken in a trial of the OX40 agonist ivuxolimab. These receptors were obtained from an adult with an advanced solid tumor such as melanoma, head and neck, liver or kidney cancer.

The chain recombines TRBV29-1 with TRBJ2-7; the D is unclear. CDR1 and CDR2 (germline): SQVTM, ANQGSEA. Trimming stripped 3 bases from V and 7 bases from J, with 13 bases between. The CDR3 is made up of 12 amino acids. In nucleotides, the CDR3 is TGCAGCGTTGAGGGTGCCCTTTTTGAGCAGTACTTC. As protein: CSVEGALFEQYF.

The J gene is TRBJ2-7, the V gene TRBV11-2; TRBD1 or TRBD2 may be the D gene (6 bases each). There are 15 residues in the CDR3. Germline-derived CDR1 and CDR2 are SGHAT and FQNNGV. Trimming pared 3 bases from V and 1 base from J, leaving 13 bases between. The CDR3 loop reads CASSLQWGASYEQYF. The CDR3 DNA follows: TGTGCCAGCAGCTTGCAGTGGGGGGCATCCTACGAGCAGTACTTC. Together with reference TRBV11-2 and TRBJ2-7, the CDR3 gives the full variable domain: EAGVAQSPRYKIIEKRQSVAFWCNPISGHATLYWYQQILGQGPKLLIQFQNNGVVDDSQLPKDRFSAERLKGVDSTLKIQPAKLEDSAVYLCASSLQWGASYEQYFGPGTRLTVT.

This clone was recorded once. V and J are TRBV7-8 and TRBJ1-5; D unclear. The CDR3 is 14 amino acids. V was clipped by 1 base and J by 6 bases, with 10 bases between them. The germline V gene encodes CDR1 SGHVS and CDR2 FQNEAQ. The DNA for the CDR3 is TGTGCCAGCAGCTTAGGGGTCGGAGGTCAGCCCCAGCATTTT. This codes for CASSLGVGGQPQHF.

The chain combines TRBV5-1 with TRBJ1-1; D is undetermined. This CDR3 contains 15 residues. Looked up from germline, CDR1 is SGHRS and CDR2 is YFSETQ. Trimming cost V 4 bases and J 6 bases, with 19 bases left between them. CDR3 nucleotide sequence: TGCGCCAGCAGCCTCCCGGAGGCGACAAGGGCTGAAGCTTTCTTT. Amino acid sequence: CASSLPEATRAEAFF.

The genes are TRBV6-5 and TRBJ2-1; the D is unclear. V was shortened by 6 bases and J by 10 bases, with 22 bases between the two germline ends. The germline V gene has CDR1 MNHEY and CDR2 SVGAGI. The CDR3 extends over 15 amino acids. Written as DNA, the CDR3 is TGTGCCAGCAGCCCTTACTCCGACCTAGTACGAGAGCAGTTCTTC. Protein: CASSPYSDLVREQFF.

V gene TRBV28 combines with J gene TRBJ1-1; no clear D gene. Trimming took 8 bases from V and 8 from J, leaving 9 bases between them. The CDR3 spans 10 residues. CDR1 is MDHEN, CDR2 SYDVKM, per germline. As DNA, the CDR3 is TGTGCCAGCTCCCGGCAAGAAGCTTTCTTT. Translated: CASSRQEAFF. Filled out from reference TRBV28 and TRBJ1-1, the complete variable domain reads DVKVTQSSRYLVKRTGEKVFLECVQDMDHENMFWYRQDPGLGLRLIYFSYDVKMKEKGDIPEGYSVSREKKERFSLILESASTNQTSMYLCASSRQEAFFGQGTRLTVV.

The chain has TRBV7-9 and TRBJ2-1; TRBD2 might be the D (6 bases). CDR3 length: 15 amino acids. The V gene's germline CDR1 is SEHNR and CDR2 FQNEAQ (reference sequence). The V end was cut by 5 bases, the J end by 7 bases, with 18 bases between. CDR3 in DNA: TGTGCCAGCAGCCCCCCACCCGGGGGAGATAATGAGCAGTTCTTC. Amino acids: CASSPPPGGDNEQFF.

The rearrangement joins TRBV11-2 to TRBJ2-1; possibly TRBD2 for D (6 bases). V dropped 7 bases and J dropped 5 bases, with 12 bases sitting between them. Germline assignment: CDR1 SGHAT and CDR2 FQNNGV. CDR3 length equals 13 residues. The CDR3 DNA is TGTGCCAGCACCTTGGGGGGTCACAATGAGCAGTTCTTC. Amino acid sequence: CASTLGGHNEQFF.

The chain carries TRBV2 and TRBJ2-7; unclear D gene. CDR3 length equals 14 residues. Trimming removed 0 bases at V and 2 bases at J, with 8 bases between. CDR1 is SNHLY and CDR2 is FYNNEI in the germline V gene. CDR3 sequence reads: CASSEALTPYEQYF. The DNA of the CDR3 is TGTGCCAGCAGTGAAGCGTTGACACCCTACGAGCAGTACTTC.

The chain has TRBV7-6 and TRBJ1-5; D remains unclear. The CDR3 has 16 residues. Per the germline V gene, CDR1 is SGHVS and CDR2 is FNYEAQ. Trimming removed 5 bases from V and 2 bases from J, with 16 bases in between. The CDR3 loop reads CASSPGVRTGNQPQHF. The CDR3 DNA sequence: TGTGCCAGCAGCCCCGGAGTTCGGACGGGCAATCAGCCCCAGCATTTT. Using reference TRBV7-6 and TRBJ1-5 for the parts outside the CDR3, the full variable domain is GAGVSQSPRYKVTKRGQDVALRCDPISGHVSLYWYRQALGQGPEFLTYFNYEAQQDKSGLPNDRFSAERPEGSISTLTIQRTEQRDSAMYRCASSPGVRTGNQPQHFGDGTRLSIL.

The chain is built from TRBV7-9 and TRBJ2-5; 14 positions agree with TRBD2. CDR1 and CDR2 (germline): SEHNR, FQNEAQ (reference sequence). After removal of 4 bases from V and 0 bases from J, the junction contained 7 bases not matched to a gene. The CDR3 totals 18 residues. CDR3 amino acids: CASSSGLAGGGYQETQYF. In DNA form, the CDR3 reads TGTGCCAGCAGCTCTGGACTAGCGGGGGGCGGGTACCAAGAGACCCAGTACTTC.

The chain recombines TRBV7-9 with TRBJ2-3, with 8 bases lining up with TRBD2. The V gene end was trimmed by 7 bases and the J gene end by 2 bases; junction bases not matched to a gene: 20. The CDR3 is 19 amino acids. The germline CDR1 and CDR2 sequences are SEHNR and FQNEAQ (reference sequence). The CDR3 spells CASIPGGALNVLLTDTQYF. The CDR3 DNA is TGTGCCAGCATTCCGGGGGGGGCATTAAACGTTTTGCTCACAGATACGCAGTATTTT.

This clone was counted at least ten times. The chain is built from TRBV25-1 and TRBJ1-4; D gene uncertain. Per the germline V gene, CDR1 is MGHDK and CDR2 is SYGVNS. Trimming took off 0 bases at V and 4 bases at J, with 18 bases between the two ends. The CDR3 loop spans 18 amino acids. The CDR3 region is CASSEYKSGQVVNEKLFF. The CDR3 DNA reads as TGTGCCAGCAGTGAATATAAAAGTGGTCAGGTCGTTAATGAAAAACTGTTTTTT.

This rearrangement joins TRBV19 to TRBJ1-1, with 7 bases identical to TRBD1. Germline V gives CDR1 LNHDA, CDR2 SQIVND (reference sequence). CDR3 length: 15 residues. The junction had 9 bases not matched to a gene; V was cut back by 8 bases and J by 0 bases. The CDR3 DNA is TGTGCCAGTTCTACAGGGGTGGTAATGAACACTGAAGCTTTCTTT. The encoded protein is CASSTGVVMNTEAFF.

Sample share makes this clone medium-sized. The chain has TRBV5-8 and TRBJ2-2; D is uncertain. With 4 bases removed from V and 1 base from J, the gap between germline ends came to 11 bases. Germline V CDR1 and CDR2: SGHTS, YDEGEE. This CDR3 is built from 15 residues. The CDR3 reads CASSRWIKNTGELFF. CDR3 bases: TGTGCCAGCAGCCGTTGGATTAAGAACACCGGGGAGCTGTTTTTT. The full variable domain, with the rest looked up from reference TRBV5-8 and TRBJ2-2, is EAGVTQSPTHLIKTRGQQATLRCSPISGHTSVYWYQQALGLGLQFLLWYDEGEERNRGNFPPRFSGRQFPNYSSELNVNALELEDSALYLCASSRWIKNTGELFFGEGSRLTVL.

This chain connects TRBV18 to TRBJ2-5; TRBD1 matches 10 bases. This CDR3 has 16 residues. The germline V gene has CDR1 KGHSH and CDR2 LQKENI. The V segment lost 2 bases and the J segment 4 bases; nucleotides outside the gene matches: 7. CDR3 sequence (DNA): TGTGCCAGCTCACCATTGGACAGGGGGGCAGGAGAGACCCAGTACTTC. Amino acids: CASSPLDRGAGETQYF.

V and J are TRBV7-6 and TRBJ2-1; D may be TRBD2 (7 bases). Trimming left V 3 bases short and J 7 bases short, with 19 bases between. The CDR3 runs 16 residues. Per the germline V gene, CDR1 is SGHVS and CDR2 is FNYEAQ. CDR3 bases: TGTGCCAGCAGCTTTACTAGTGGGGGGGCTTTGAATGAGCAGTTCTTC. The encoded protein is CASSFTSGGALNEQFF.

The chain couples TRBV19 to TRBJ1-2, with D possibly TRBD1 on 5 matching bases. CDR3 length: 14 amino acids. Germline V gene lookup returns CDR1 LNHDA and CDR2 SQIVND (reference sequence). V gave up 5 bases and J gave up 4 bases, with 14 bases separating them. Here the CDR3 reads CASSGWGVIYGYTF. CDR3 nucleotide sequence: TGTGCCAGTAGTGGTTGGGGGGTTATCTATGGCTACACCTTC.

The V and J genes are TRBV27 and TRBJ2-1; D possibly corresponds to TRBD2 (5 bases). V was trimmed by 3 bases and J by 4 bases, leaving 10 bases between them. The CDR3 loop spans 14 amino acids. Germline V gives CDR1 MNHEY, CDR2 SMNVEV (reference sequence). The CDR3 spells CASSLGAAYNEQFF. The CDR3 DNA sequence: TGTGCCAGCAGTTTGGGAGCGGCGTACAATGAGCAGTTCTTC.

The chain uses TRBV7-9 and TRBJ1-1; D is unclear. Germline lookup yields CDR1 SEHNR and CDR2 FQNEAQ (reference sequence). The V end was cut by 5 bases, the J end by 1 base, with 8 bases between. The CDR3 extends over 13 amino acids. The CDR3: CASSRRENTEAFF. CDR3 sequence (DNA): TGTGCCAGCAGCCGGAGGGAGAACACTGAAGCTTTCTTT. The full variable domain, its missing parts supplied by reference TRBV7-9 and TRBJ1-1, is DTGVSQNPRHKITKRGQNVTFRCDPISEHNRLYWYRQTLGQGPEFLTYFQNEAQLEKSRLLSDRFSAERPKGSFSTLEIQRTEQGDSAMYLCASSRRENTEAFFGQGTRLTVV.

The chain combines TRBV15 with TRBJ2-2; D might be TRBD1 (5 bases). The germline V and J ends were trimmed by 0 bases and 6 bases, with 8 bases remaining between them. Germline loops: CDR1 LNHNV, CDR2 YYDKDF (reference sequence). The CDR3 consists of 14 residues. DNA of the CDR3: TGTGCCACCAGCAGAGATCTCAGGGCCGGGGAGCTGTTTTTT. It codes for CATSRDLRAGELFF.

This chain joins TRBV11-2 and TRBJ1-5; D gene unclear. The V gene lost 4 bases and the J gene lost 4 bases, with 14 bases spanning the gap. The CDR3 length is 15 residues. CDR1 is SGHAT, CDR2 FQNNGV, per germline. The CDR3 bases are TGTGCCAGCAGCTCAAACCCGGGAGGAAATCAGCCCCAGCATTTT. It codes for CASSSNPGGNQPQHF. The full variable domain, in which reference TRBV11-2 and TRBJ1-5 provide the parts outside the CDR3, is EAGVAQSPRYKIIEKRQSVAFWCNPISGHATLYWYQQILGQGPKLLIQFQNNGVVDDSQLPKDRFSAERLKGVDSTLKIQPAKLEDSAVYLCASSSNPGGNQPQHFGDGTRLSIL.

The chain uses TRBV4-3 and TRBJ1-1; no clear D gene. Germline loops: CDR1 LGHNA, CDR2 YSLEER. The CDR3 runs to 13 residues. Trimming took 0 bases from V and 9 from J, leaving 11 bases between them. CDR3 protein: CASSQDGRVQAFF. The CDR3 DNA reads as TGCGCCAGCAGCCAAGATGGGCGGGTACAAGCTTTCTTT.